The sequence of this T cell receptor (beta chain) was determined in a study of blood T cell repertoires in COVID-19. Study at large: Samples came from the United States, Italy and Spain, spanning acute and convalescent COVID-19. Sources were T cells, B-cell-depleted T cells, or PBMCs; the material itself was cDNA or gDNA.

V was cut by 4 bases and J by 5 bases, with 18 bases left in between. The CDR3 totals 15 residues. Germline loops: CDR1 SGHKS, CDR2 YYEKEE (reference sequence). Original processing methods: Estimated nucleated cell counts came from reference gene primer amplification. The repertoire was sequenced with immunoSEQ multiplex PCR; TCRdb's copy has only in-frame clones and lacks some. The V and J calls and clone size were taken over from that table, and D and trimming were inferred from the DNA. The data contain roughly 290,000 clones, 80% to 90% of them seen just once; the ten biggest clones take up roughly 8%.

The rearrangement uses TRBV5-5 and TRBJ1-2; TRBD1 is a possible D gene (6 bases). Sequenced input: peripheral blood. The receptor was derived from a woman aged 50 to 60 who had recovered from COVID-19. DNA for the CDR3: TGTGCCAGCAGCCCGGGGGGGGCGGGACTATATGGCTACACCTTC. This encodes CASSPGGAGLYGYTF.